The present T cell receptor (beta chain) was sequenced within a study of shared clonotypes between healthy human individuals. The assay was immunoSEQ multiplex PCR, and TCRdb's table has in-frame clones only and misses some. The sample lists about 2 million clones; about 95% were seen once. CD45RO-negative CD8 cells positively selected for CCR7 made up the naive population, which excluded terminally differentiated effector memory CD45RA+ cells. The CDR3 totals 14 residues. Germline V CDR1 and CDR2: SEHNR, FQNEAQ (reference sequence). V was cut by 5 bases and J by 5 bases, with 12 bases left in between.

Material: naive CD8+ T cells sorted from blood. The TCR was taken from a man between 18 and 35 years old in good health. V gene TRBV7-9 combines with J gene TRBJ2-2, with D unresolved. Written as DNA, the CDR3 is TGTGCCAGCAGCCCAACCGCCTTTACCGGGGAGCTGTTTTTT. This translates into CASSPTAFTGELFF.